This T cell receptor beta chain was recorded in a study of blood T cell repertoires in COVID-19. The overall study: Material from acute and convalescent COVID-19 was sourced from the United States, Italy and Spain. From T cells, B-cell-depleted T cells, or PBMCs came the material, which was cDNA or gDNA.

Original methodology: Reference gene primer amplification in the assay estimated nucleated cell counts. Measured with immunoSEQ multiplex PCR; TCRdb has only the in-frame clones, and not every one. The V and J calls and clone size come from that table; D and trimming were worked out from the DNA. The table includes fewer than 110,000 clones, roughly 87% detected once. Looked up from germline, CDR1 is SGHTA and CDR2 is FQGNSA. The CDR3 consists of 15 residues. Deletions cut 2 bases from V and 0 bases from J, with 8 bases between. J is TRBJ1-3 and V is TRBV7-2; D ambiguous. The source of this sequence is an elderly woman in a cohort sampled during active COVID-19. The sample comprised peripheral blood. Here the CDR3 reads CASSLQAHSGNTIYF. The CDR3 bases are TGTGCCAGCAGCTTACAGGCACACTCTGGAAACACCATATATTTT.